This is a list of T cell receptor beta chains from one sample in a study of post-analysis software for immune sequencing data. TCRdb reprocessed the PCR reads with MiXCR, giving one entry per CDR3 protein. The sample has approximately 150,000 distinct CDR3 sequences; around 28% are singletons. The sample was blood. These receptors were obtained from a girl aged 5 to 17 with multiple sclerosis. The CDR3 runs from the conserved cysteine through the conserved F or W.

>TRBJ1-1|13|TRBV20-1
CSAEGQGDTETFF
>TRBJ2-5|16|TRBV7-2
CASTDTTVGSQETQYF
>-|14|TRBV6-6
CASSYSRIYNEQYF
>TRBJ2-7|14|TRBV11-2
CASSFLSSTYEQYF
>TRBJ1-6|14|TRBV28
CASSSLGSGSPLHF
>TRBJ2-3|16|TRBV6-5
CASIPYGTGVADTQYF
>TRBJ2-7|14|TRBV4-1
CASSVLRGSHEQYF
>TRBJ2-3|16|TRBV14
CASSPTPDRVQDTQYF
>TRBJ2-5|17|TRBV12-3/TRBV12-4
CASSYLLAGGPGETQYF
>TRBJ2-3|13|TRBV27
CASSFGGPDTQYF
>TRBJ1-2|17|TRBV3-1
CASSDKSAGYPNYGYTF
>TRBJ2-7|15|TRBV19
CASSRVLAGTYEQYF
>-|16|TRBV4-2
CASSQGTGTNRYEQYF
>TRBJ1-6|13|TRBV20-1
CSGRGDANSPLHF
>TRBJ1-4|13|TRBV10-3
CAISAGPNEKLFF